Each of the 17 T cell receptor beta chains below was sequenced from the same sample in a study of blood T cell repertoires in COVID-19. The method was immunoSEQ multiplex PCR; TCRdb's version includes in-frame clones alone and lacks a portion of them. In the table there are about 200,000 clones, 89% of which are singletons. Sequencing was carried out using PBMCs or T cells enriched from blood (not recorded which). All receptors derive from a woman aged 18-29 years who had recovered from COVID-19.

This clone occurred once. This chain joins TRBV5-4 and TRBJ2-7; TRBD2 is a possible D gene (5 bases). This CDR3 spans 14 amino acids. V was shortened by 2 bases and J by 5 bases, with 14 bases between the two germline ends. Per germline, CDR1 SGHNT and CDR2 YYREEE (reference sequence). This CDR3 is CASSFLSAGNEQYF. The DNA of the CDR3 is TGTGCCAGCAGCTTTCTTAGTGCGGGTAACGAGCAGTACTTC.

This chain uses TRBV3-1 (or the pseudogene TRBV3-2) with TRBJ1-2; 8 nucleotides align to TRBD1. Germline V lookup: CDR1 LGHDT, CDR2 YNNKEL (reference sequence). Germline trimming cut 6 bases from V and 3 bases from J; bases unmatched to any gene: 9. The CDR3 is 15 residues long. The chain's CDR3 is CASRPVVTGDYGYTF. The CDR3 nucleotides are TGTGCCAGCAGACCCGTGGTGACAGGGGACTATGGCTACACCTTC.

The chain links TRBV13 to TRBJ2-1; D not resolved. CDR1 and CDR2 (germline): PRHDT, FYEKMQ (reference sequence). This CDR3 spans 11 amino acids. Trimming stripped 3 bases from V and 6 bases from J, with 3 bases between. The CDR3 coding sequence is TGTGCCAGCAGCTTCCTCAATGAGCAGTTCTTC. It encodes CASSFLNEQFF.

The chain combines TRBV11-2 with TRBJ2-5, with D tentatively TRBD1 (6 bases). The V gene lost 1 base and the J gene lost 6 bases, with 15 bases spanning the gap. This CDR3 has 15 amino acids. In germline, CDR1 is SGHAT, CDR2 FQNNGV. The CDR3 DNA reads TGTGCCAGCAGCTTAGGTTCTACAGGGACGCAGACCCAGTACTTC. Amino acids: CASSLGSTGTQTQYF.

This chain joins TRBV19 and TRBJ1-1; D might be TRBD1 (6 bases). This CDR3 comprises 16 residues. Germline loops: CDR1 LNHDA, CDR2 SQIVND (reference sequence). The V gene lost 3 bases and the J gene lost 1 base, with 15 bases spanning the gap. CDR3 sequence (DNA): TGTGCCAGTAGTATCTCACAGGGTGGACAGAACACTGAAGCTTTCTTT. This gives the protein CASSISQGGQNTEAFF.

The CDR3 DNA sequence: TGCGCCAGCAGCCAAGACGGGATTAGAAACACTAGGGAAAAACTGTTTTTT. Protein: CASSQDGIRNTREKLFF. V gene TRBV4-1 combines with J gene TRBJ1-4; D gene uncertain. Germline assignment: CDR1 MGHRA and CDR2 YSYEKL. The CDR3 has 17 residues. V lost 0 bases and J 8 bases, leaving 19 bases between the germline ends.

The chain is built from TRBV5-8 and TRBJ2-1; TRBD2 aligns across 15 bases. V lost 0 bases to trimming and J lost 9 bases; unmatched junction nucleotides: 10. From germline, CDR1 is SGHTS and CDR2 YDEGEE. CDR3 length: 18 amino acids. CDR3 coding DNA: TGTGCCAGCAGCTTGGTATGGACTAGCGGGGGGGCCGAATCTGAGCAGTTCTTC. Its translation is CASSLVWTSGGAESEQFF.

This chain links TRBV6-1 with TRBJ1-5; no firm D call. Trimming took off 2 bases at V and 0 bases at J, with 8 bases between the two ends. Per the germline V gene, CDR1 is MNHNS and CDR2 is SASEGT. The CDR3 consists of 15 residues. The DNA of the CDR3 is TGTGCCAGCAGTGAATATCCCTCTAGCAATCAGCCCCAGCATTTT. Its translation is CASSEYPSSNQPQHF.

V is TRBV29-1 and J is TRBJ2-7, with 7 bases aligning to TRBD2. CDR1 is SQVTM and CDR2 is ANQGSEA in the germline V gene. The CDR3 loop spans 12 amino acids. J was trimmed by 5 bases and V by 6 bases; bases with no gene match: 7. The CDR3 reads CSVMGGFHEQYF. CDR3 sequence (DNA): TGCAGCGTGATGGGGGGGTTCCACGAGCAGTACTTC.

CDR3 nucleotide sequence: TGTGCCAGCAGCTTACGACTAGCGGGGAGCACAGATACGCAGTATTTT. Protein sequence: CASSLRLAGSTDTQYF. The chain couples TRBV9 to TRBJ2-3, with 11 bases lining up with TRBD2. The CDR3 runs 16 residues. With 4 bases clipped from V and 0 bases from J, the junction kept 4 bases outside the gene matches. CDR1 SGDLS and CDR2 YYNGEE come from the germline V gene.

The chain joins TRBV12-3 or TRBV12-4 to TRBJ1-2; weak D call: TRBD1 (5 bases). The V end lost 2 bases, the J end lost 4 bases, and 8 bases lay between the germline ends. The CDR3 consists of 13 residues. CDR3 nucleotides: TGTGCCAGCAGTTTACAGGGCGGCTATGGCTACACCTTC. Protein sequence: CASSLQGGYGYTF.

The genes are TRBV7-9 and TRBJ2-3; D possibly corresponds to TRBD1 (5 bases). The CDR3 has 16 residues. V lost 1 base and J lost 1, with 12 bases in between. Germline CDR1 reads SEHNR; CDR2 reads FQNEAQ (reference sequence). CDR3 sequence reads: CASSLVGRGRTDTQYF. In nucleotides, the CDR3 is TGTGCCAGCAGCTTAGTAGGTAGGGGTCGCACAGATACGCAGTATTTT. Drawing the rest from reference TRBV7-9 and TRBJ2-3, the complete variable domain is DTGVSQNPRHKITKRGQNVTFRCDPISEHNRLYWYRQTLGQGPEFLTYFQNEAQLEKSRLLSDRFSAERPKGSFSTLEIQRTEQGDSAMYLCASSLVGRGRTDTQYFGPGTRLTVL.

This rearrangement joins TRBV6-1 to TRBJ1-1; D is unclear. The germline gives CDR1 MNHNS, CDR2 SASEGT. The CDR3 runs 14 residues. V lost 3 bases, J lost 4 bases, and 12 bases lay in between. CDR3 coding DNA: TGTGCCAGCAGTGATGGGGTAGGGAGCACTGAAGCTTTCTTT. Translating it yields CASSDGVGSTEAFF.

The chain is built from TRBV5-1 and TRBJ1-2; no reliable D call. Germline loops: CDR1 SGHRS, CDR2 YFSETQ. V shed 6 bases and J shed 0 bases, with 15 bases lying between them. The CDR3 length is 15 residues. Here the CDR3 DNA reads TGCGCCAGCAATCCGCGGGCAGCAACTAACTATGGCTACACCTTC. This translates into CASNPRAATNYGYTF.

The genes are TRBV5-1 and TRBJ1-4; no reliable D call. This CDR3 contains 15 residues. Germline V gene data show CDR1 as SGHRS and CDR2 as YFSETQ. Trimming removed 5 bases from V and 0 bases from J, with 11 bases in between. The chain's CDR3 is CASRNTLATNEKLFF. The CDR3 nucleotides read TGCGCCAGCAGAAATACATTGGCAACTAATGAAAAACTGTTTTTT.

The chain links TRBV10-3 to TRBJ2-1; 11 bases map to TRBD1. Germline-derived CDR1 and CDR2 are ENHRY and SYGVKD. With 6 bases clipped from V and 7 bases from J, the junction kept 5 bases outside the gene matches. The length of the CDR3 is 14 residues. DNA for the CDR3: TGTGCCATCAGGCCGGGACAGGGGGTAAATGAGCAGTTCTTC. Encoded protein: CAIRPGQGVNEQFF.

The V gene is TRBV4-1, the J gene TRBJ2-1, with a possible D match to TRBD1 (6 bases). CDR3 length: 17 amino acids. Germline CDR1 reads MGHRA; CDR2 reads YSYEKL. Between the trimmed V and J ends, which lost 1 base and 7 bases, there was a span of 20 bases. As DNA, the CDR3 is TGCGCCAGCAGCCAAGTATCCGGACAGCTGGGGAAGAATGAGCAGTTCTTC. Translated, it gives CASSQVSGQLGKNEQFF.